The 9 T cell receptor beta chains listed next were all sequenced from one sample in a study of T cell responses to AZD1222 COVID-19 vaccine. Sequenced by immunoSEQ multiplex PCR; TCRdb stores in-frame clones only, minus some. This sample has approximately 50,000 clones, with roughly 85% found just once. Material: peripheral blood, obtained 28 days after the second AZD1222 dose. The receptor source for this set is an adult who received the AZD1222 COVID-19 vaccine.

This CDR3 is CASSPSGPLPIAKNIQYF. CDR3 nucleotide sequence: TGTGCCAGCAGTCCTTCTGGGCCCCTCCCTATAGCCAAAAACATTCAGTACTTC. The chain joins TRBV6-6 to TRBJ2-4; no firm D call. The germline CDR1 and CDR2 sequences are MNHNY and SVGAGI (reference sequence). The CDR3 runs to 18 residues. V lost 5 bases and J lost 0, with 20 bases in between.

The chain joins TRBV28 to TRBJ2-1; maybe TRBD1 (6 bases). V was clipped by 5 bases and J by 3 bases, with 11 bases between them. CDR1 MDHEN and CDR2 SYDVKM come from the germline V gene. The CDR3 sequence is 14 residues long. The CDR3 DNA follows: TGTGCCAGCAGTAATACAGGGAACTACAATGAGCAGTTCTTC. Translating it yields CASSNTGNYNEQFF.

With regard to this clone: Other DNA sequences in the same sample also yield this CDR3. This chain uses TRBV7-9 with TRBJ1-1, with D uncertain. The CDR3 sequence is 13 residues long. V was trimmed by 3 bases and J by 0 bases, leaving 5 bases between them. Germline V gene data show CDR1 as SEHNR and CDR2 as FQNEAQ (reference sequence). The CDR3 bases are TGTGCCAGCAGCTTCGATATGAACACTGAAGCTTTCTTT. It codes for CASSFDMNTEAFF.

The rearrangement links TRBV20-1 to TRBJ2-1; unclear D gene. The CDR3 is 13 residues long. Germline CDR1 is DFQATT and CDR2 is SNEGSKA (reference sequence). V was shortened by 3 bases and J by 0 bases, with 6 bases between the two germline ends. Here the CDR3 DNA reads TGCAGTGCTAGTTTTAGCTCCTACAATGAGCAGTTCTTC. Its protein product is CSASFSSYNEQFF.

The chain recombines TRBV6-1 with TRBJ2-1, with 8 positions matching TRBD1. The CDR3 runs to 15 residues. V dropped 1 base and J dropped 6; count of bases not matched to a gene: 5. Per the germline V gene, CDR1 is MNHNS and CDR2 is SASEGT. CDR3 protein: CASSEGTGPSNEQFF. In nucleotides, the CDR3 is TGTGCCAGCAGTGAAGGGACAGGGCCCTCCAATGAGCAGTTCTTC.

The chain has TRBV7-3 and TRBJ2-1, with D possibly being TRBD1 (5 bases). The CDR3 has 13 amino acids. V lost 2 bases, J lost 8 bases, and 10 bases lay in between. The germline V gene encodes CDR1 SGHTA and CDR2 FQGTGA. For the CDR3, the DNA is TGTGCCAGCAGCTTACAGGGTGGGGATGAGCAGTTCTTC. Encoded protein: CASSLQGGDEQFF. Together with reference TRBV7-3 and TRBJ2-1, the CDR3 gives the full variable domain: GAGVSQTPSNKVTEKGKYVELRCDPISGHTALYWYRQSLGQGPEFLIYFQGTGAADDSGLPNDRFFAVRPEGSVSTLKIQRTERGDSAVYLCASSLQGGDEQFFGPGTRLTVL.

The chain combines TRBV7-2 with TRBJ2-2; D tentatively reads TRBD1 or TRBD2 (5 bases each). Trimming took 2 bases from V and 3 from J, leaving 7 bases between them. The germline gives CDR1 SGHTA, CDR2 FQGNSA. CDR3 length: 14 residues. The CDR3 nucleotides are TGTGCCAGCAGCTTACCGGGGCACACCGGGGAGCTGTTTTTT. Its translation is CASSLPGHTGELFF.

The chain recombines TRBV27 with TRBJ2-1; unclear D gene. Germline V gene lookup returns CDR1 MNHEY and CDR2 SMNVEV (reference sequence). V lost 4 bases to trimming and J lost 1 base, with 8 bases between them. The CDR3 spans 14 residues. This chain's CDR3 is CASSSVSSYNEQFF. CDR3 nucleotides: TGTGCCAGCAGTTCGGTTTCTTCCTACAATGAGCAGTTCTTC.

The chain is built from TRBV5-5 and TRBJ2-5; TRBD2 matches at 14 bases. This CDR3 spans 18 amino acids. Germline CDR1 and CDR2: SGHKS and YYEKEE (reference sequence). Germline trimming cut 0 bases from V and 4 bases from J; bases unmatched to any gene: 8. CDR3: CASSLAGLAGVKGETQYF. In DNA, the CDR3 is TGTGCCAGCAGCTTGGCGGGACTAGCGGGAGTGAAGGGAGAGACCCAGTACTTC.